The 23 T cell receptor beta chains below come from one sample, sequenced in a study of blood T cell repertoires in COVID-19. Assay: immunoSEQ multiplex PCR; the TCRdb copy retains only in-frame clones and omits some. The data show 200,000 to 300,000 clones, 88% seen once. The sample consisted of peripheral blood. All receptors derive from a human donor in a cohort sampled during active COVID-19.

The chain carries TRBV25-1 and TRBJ2-1; 8 nucleotides align to TRBD2. The germline gives CDR1 MGHDK, CDR2 SYGVNS. Losses at the gene ends were 7 bases for V and 4 bases for J; bases not matched to a gene: 15. The CDR3 is 17 residues long. CDR3 nucleotides: TGTGCCAGCACGAGGGCCGGGAGCGGGAGTGGGTACAATGAGCAGTTCTTC. The encoded protein is CASTRAGSGSGYNEQFF.

The CDR3 nucleotides read TGTGCCAGCAGCTCTGGACAGTTCACAGATACGCAGTATTTT. It is translated as CASSSGQFTDTQYF. V is TRBV11-2 and J is TRBJ2-3; D possibly corresponds to TRBD1 (6 bases). The V gene lost 4 bases and the J gene lost 2 bases, with 10 bases spanning the gap. The CDR3 loop spans 14 amino acids. Germline V CDR1 and CDR2: SGHAT, FQNNGV.

The CDR3 DNA sequence: TGTGCCAGCAGTTACTCGGGCGGGAGGGCCTACGAGCAGTACTTC. Protein product: CASSYSGGRAYEQYF. The genes are TRBV6-2 or TRBV6-3 and TRBJ2-7; 9 bases agree with TRBD2. The CDR3 has 15 amino acids. V shed 0 bases and J 2 bases; nucleotides not matched to a gene: 2. The V gene's germline CDR1 is MNHEY and CDR2 SVGEGT.

The sample holds one count of this clone. V usage is TRBV29-1 and J usage is TRBJ1-2, with 8 bases matching TRBD1. The J segment lost 5 bases and the V segment lost 2 bases, leaving 10 bases of the junction unmatched. Per germline, CDR1 SQVTM and CDR2 ANQGSEA. The CDR3 sequence is 15 residues long. CDR3 region: CSVEPFGTGGYGYTF. The CDR3 nucleotides read TGCAGCGTTGAACCCTTTGGGACAGGAGGTTATGGCTACACCTTC. The full variable domain, with the rest looked up from reference TRBV29-1 and TRBJ1-2, is SAVISQKPSRDICQRGTSLTIQCQVDSQVTMMFWYRQQPGQSLTLIATANQGSEATYESGFVIDKFPISRPNLTFSTLTVSNMSPEDSSIYLCSVEPFGTGGYGYTFGSGTRLTVV.

This sequence joins TRBV18 and TRBJ2-7; TRBD1 agrees at 9 bases. CDR1 KGHSH and CDR2 LQKENI come from the germline V gene. V trimming: 0 bases; J trimming: 7 bases; junction bases outside the gene matches: 4. CDR3 length equals 14 residues. The CDR3 nucleotides are TGTGCCAGCTCACCACCGATGGGACAGGGAGAGCAGTACTTC. Translating gives CASSPPMGQGEQYF.

Only one count was recorded for this clone. The V and J genes are TRBV30 and TRBJ2-1, with D maybe TRBD2 (5 bases). Germline V gene sequence: CDR1 GTSNPN, CDR2 SVGIG (reference sequence). The V gene lost 4 bases and the J gene lost 10 bases, with 17 bases spanning the gap. The CDR3 is 13 residues long. CDR3 bases: TGTGCCTGGACCGTCGGATGGCCGGGAGAGCAGTTCTTC. Protein product: CAWTVGWPGEQFF.

The rearrangement links TRBV2 to TRBJ2-1, with 8 bases identical to TRBD1. Germline V gene sequence: CDR1 SNHLY, CDR2 FYNNEI. Trimming removed 7 bases from V and 15 bases from J; junction bases left unmatched: 11. This CDR3 has 12 residues. CDR3 coding DNA: TGTGCCAGCAACATAAACCGGGACAGGCCGTTCTTC. Amino acids: CASNINRDRPFF. Supplemented by reference TRBV2 and TRBJ2-1, the full variable domain reads EPEVTQTPSHQVTQMGQEVILRCVPISNHLYFYWYRQILGQKVEFLVSFYNNEISEKSEIFDDQFSVERPDGSNFTLKIRSTKLEDSAMYFCASNINRDRPFFGPGTRLTVL.

This clone is a singleton in its sample. The chain links TRBV28 to TRBJ2-7; 10 bases match TRBD1. CDR1 and CDR2 from the germline V gene are MDHEN and SYDVKM. The CDR3 is 15 residues long. J lost 3 bases, V lost 5 bases, and 7 bases had no gene match. CDR3 coding DNA: TGTGCCAGCAGTCAACCGGGACAGGGGCTCTACGAGCAGTACTTC. Its translation: CASSQPGQGLYEQYF.

This clone was observed a handful of times. This sequence joins TRBV28 and TRBJ2-1; TRBD2 agrees at 12 bases. This CDR3 is 16 amino acids long. J lost 7 bases, V lost 3 bases, and 7 bases had no gene match. CDR1 MDHEN and CDR2 SYDVKM come from the germline V gene. In DNA, the CDR3 is TGTGCCAGCAGTTTTGCTAGGACTAGCGGGAAGAATGAGCAGTTCTTC. Protein sequence: CASSFARTSGKNEQFF.

The chain employs TRBV18 and TRBJ2-3; weak D call: TRBD1 (5 bases). The CDR3 extends over 13 amino acids. Trimming removed 2 bases from V and 4 bases from J, with 7 bases in between. Germline CDR1 and CDR2: KGHSH and LQKENI. The DNA for the CDR3 is TGTGCCAGCTCACCATGGGGCTCAGATACGCAGTATTTT. Its translation: CASSPWGSDTQYF.

The V and J genes are TRBV5-1 and TRBJ2-5; TRBD1 matches at 7 bases. Unmatched junction bases numbered 14, after V lost 3 bases and J lost 3 bases. The V gene's germline CDR1 is SGHRS and CDR2 YFSETQ. This CDR3 spans 17 amino acids. In DNA, the CDR3 is TGCGCCAGCAGCTCCCAAGGATCTTCCGACAGGGAAGAGACCCAGTACTTC. Residues: CASSSQGSSDREETQYF.

The rearrangement uses TRBV19 and TRBJ2-7, with 8 bases lining up with TRBD1. The CDR3 loop spans 13 amino acids. The germline gives CDR1 LNHDA, CDR2 SQIVND (reference sequence). V lost 6 bases to trimming and J lost 4 bases; unmatched junction nucleotides: 5. The CDR3 reads CASSQGALYEQYF. The CDR3 bases are TGTGCCAGTAGCCAGGGGGCACTTTACGAGCAGTACTTC.

The chain employs TRBV5-1 and TRBJ1-2, with D maybe TRBD1 (6 bases). The CDR3 totals 14 residues. Trimming shortened V by 7 bases and J by 1 base, and 14 bases separated the two germline ends. Germline assignment: CDR1 SGHRS and CDR2 YFSETQ. CDR3 loop: CASGKTGGNYGYTF. The CDR3 DNA is TGCGCCAGCGGAAAGACAGGCGGTAACTATGGCTACACCTTC.

The chain carries TRBV6-7 and TRBJ1-3, with a tentative D call TRBD1 (6 bases). TRBV6-7 is an ORF; its function is uncertain. The CDR3 runs 15 residues. V lost 4 bases and J lost 0, with 10 bases in between. The CDR3 reads CASSSWTVSGNTIYF. CDR3 DNA: TGTGCCAGCAGTTCCTGGACAGTCTCTGGAAACACCATATATTTT.

The chain links TRBV2 to TRBJ1-2, with TRBD1 identical over 11 bases. Germline assignment: CDR1 SNHLY and CDR2 FYNNEI. Unmatched junction bases numbered 7, after V lost 7 bases and J lost 3 bases. The CDR3 length is 15 residues. The CDR3 DNA sequence: TGTGCCAGCATTACGGACAGGGGGCAGTACTATGGCTACACCTTC. It encodes CASITDRGQYYGYTF.

The chain combines TRBV27 with TRBJ2-3, with D perhaps TRBD1 (7 bases). With 5 bases removed from V and 7 bases from J, the gap between germline ends came to 22 bases. Germline V gene data show CDR1 as MNHEY and CDR2 as SMNVEV (reference sequence). The CDR3 is made up of 16 amino acids. CDR3 bases: TGTGCCAGCAGTAACGCGCGGGACAGCTTTCGAAATACGCAGTATTTT. Translating gives CASSNARDSFRNTQYF.

The chain uses TRBV7-3 and TRBJ2-3; 7 bases are shared with TRBD2. The CDR3 has 16 amino acids. CDR1 is SGHTA, CDR2 FQGTGA, per germline. Trimming removed 1 base from V and 1 base from J; junction bases left unmatched: 5. CDR3 in amino acids: CASSLSGSGGTDTQYF. DNA of the CDR3: TGTGCCAGCAGCTTAAGCGGGAGCGGGGGCACAGATACGCAGTATTTT.

This clone was observed a handful of times. The J gene is TRBJ1-2, the V gene TRBV4-1; D unclear. Germline-derived CDR1 and CDR2 are MGHRA and YSYEKL. The CDR3 consists of 14 residues. The V and J ends lost 7 bases and 2 bases respectively, with 14 bases between them. DNA of the CDR3: TGCGCCAGCACCACAGCTCAGAACAACTATGGCTACACCTTC. This codes for CASTTAQNNYGYTF.

This clone was recorded once. This rearrangement joins TRBV12-2 to TRBJ2-7; the D call in the table, TRBD1, was not verified against the DNA. TRBV12-2 counts as a pseudogene. The CDR3 consists of 16 residues. CDR3 coding DNA: TGTGCAAGTCGCTCATCCGAAATCAGGGAATCCTACGAGCAGTACTTC. Translated: CASRSSEIRESYEQYF.

The chain combines TRBV7-2 with TRBJ2-7; 10 bases are a match to TRBD2. Trimming took 5 bases from V and 5 from J; bases not matched to a gene: 6. The germline V gene encodes CDR1 SGHTA and CDR2 FQGNSA. The CDR3 runs 14 residues. The CDR3 coding sequence is TGTGCCAGCAGCCCTAGCGGGAGTCTGAACGAGCAGTACTTC. Encoded protein: CASSPSGSLNEQYF.

This chain joins TRBV9 and TRBJ2-1; weak D call: TRBD2 (5 bases). Per the germline V gene, CDR1 is SGDLS and CDR2 is YYNGEE. The V gene lost 1 base and the J gene lost 2 bases, with 16 bases spanning the gap. The CDR3 totals 17 residues. CDR3 loop: CASSVTTTTLPYNEQFF. The CDR3, as DNA: TGTGCCAGCAGCGTAACGACTACCACCCTACCCTACAATGAGCAGTTCTTC.

About this clone itself: This sample includes further DNA sequences coding for the same CDR3. The chain employs TRBV9 and TRBJ1-1; D gene uncertain. This CDR3 region has 15 residues. V dropped 0 bases and J dropped 0 bases, with 9 bases sitting between them. From germline, CDR1 is SGDLS and CDR2 YYNGEE. The CDR3 is CASSVGGGMNTEAFF. The CDR3 DNA follows: TGTGCCAGCAGCGTAGGCGGAGGGATGAACACTGAAGCTTTCTTT. Combining the CDR3 with reference TRBV9 and TRBJ1-1 gives the whole variable domain DSGVTQTPKHLITATGQRVTLRCSPRSGDLSVYWYQQSLDQGLQFLIQYYNGEERAKGNILERFSAQQFPDLHSELNLSSLELGDSALYFCASSVGGGMNTEAFFGQGTRLTVV.

This clone was counted once. The chain is built from TRBV7-2 and TRBJ2-1, with D maybe TRBD2 (5 bases). The CDR3 consists of 14 residues. Trimming left V 0 bases short and J 4 bases short, with 7 bases between. From germline, CDR1 is SGHTA and CDR2 FQGNSA. CDR3 nucleotides: TGTGCCAGCAGCTTAGCGGGAGCGTACAATGAGCAGTTCTTC. This gives the protein CASSLAGAYNEQFF.